Listed here are 13 T cell receptor beta chains from one sample, sequenced in a study of tumor-infiltrating lymphocytes in localized non-small cell lung cancer. The method was immunoSEQ multiplex PCR; TCRdb's version includes in-frame clones alone and lacks a portion of them. The sample lists about 8,900 clones; 60% to 70% were seen once. The sample was uninvolved lung tissue not adjacent to the tumor. The receptors derive from a human donor with non-small cell lung cancer.

The chain couples TRBV4-2 to TRBJ2-3; D is unclear. The germline V gene has CDR1 LGHNA and CDR2 YNFKEQ. The CDR3 loop spans 13 amino acids. Trimming shortened V by 1 base and J by 4 bases, and 6 bases separated the two germline ends. The CDR3 region has the DNA TGTGCCAGCAGCCAAGCCTACCCAGATACGCAGTATTTT. Protein: CASSQAYPDTQYF.

J is TRBJ2-7 and V is TRBV28, with 7 bases identical to TRBD1. From germline, CDR1 is MDHEN and CDR2 SYDVKM. The CDR3 spans 13 residues. The V and J ends lost 4 bases and 5 bases, in that order; junction bases with no gene match: 5. The CDR3 nucleotides are TGTGCCAGCAGTTCACAGGGGTACGACGAGCAGTACTTC. Its protein is CASSSQGYDEQYF.

J is TRBJ2-5 and V is TRBV6-1, with a possible D match to TRBD2 (5 bases). Trimming left V 5 bases short and J 7 bases short, with 8 bases between. The CDR3 runs to 11 residues. From germline, CDR1 is MNHNS and CDR2 SASEGT. The CDR3 sequence: CASSNGVTQYF. CDR3 nucleotide sequence: TGTGCCAGCAGTAACGGGGTGACCCAGTACTTC.

The CDR3 here is CASSFGYYEQYF. The CDR3 bases are TGTGCCAGCAGCTTCGGATACTACGAGCAGTACTTC. The genes are TRBV5-6 and TRBJ2-7; D gene unclear. Germline CDR1 reads SGHDT; CDR2 reads YYEEEE. This CDR3 is 12 amino acids long. V gave up 2 bases and J gave up 3 bases, with 6 bases separating them.

The genes are TRBV2 and TRBJ2-1; no clear D. Germline V gene lookup returns CDR1 SNHLY and CDR2 FYNNEI. The V and J ends lost 8 bases and 12 bases respectively, with 11 bases between them. The CDR3 covers 10 residues. The CDR3 DNA is TGTGCCAGCGAAAGGGCTACGCAGTTCTTC. It yields the protein CASERATQFF. The whole variable domain, filled in from reference TRBV2 and TRBJ2-1, reads EPEVTQTPSHQVTQMGQEVILRCVPISNHLYFYWYRQILGQKVEFLVSFYNNEISEKSEIFDDQFSVERPDGSNFTLKIRSTKLEDSAMYFCASERATQFFGPGTRLTVL.

The chain recombines TRBV6-5 with TRBJ1-2; 7 bases line up with TRBD1. Trimming cost V 4 bases and J 3 bases; bases outside gene matches: 5. The CDR3 is 14 amino acids. The germline gives CDR1 MNHEY, CDR2 SVGAGI. DNA for the CDR3: TGTGCCAGCAGTTTCTACAGGGGTGACTATGGCTACACCTTC. It is translated as CASSFYRGDYGYTF.

The chain employs TRBV20-1 and TRBJ2-1, with D possibly being TRBD2 (6 bases). The CDR3 contains 11 residues. Germline V CDR1 and CDR2: DFQATT, SNEGSKA (reference sequence). V was trimmed by 2 bases and J by 11 bases, leaving 10 bases between them. CDR3 in DNA: TGCAGTGCTAGATGGGACTCCCAGCAGTTCTTC. Translation gives CSARWDSQQFF.

The chain carries TRBV14 and TRBJ2-2; TRBD2 agrees at 11 bases. From germline, CDR1 is SGHDN and CDR2 FVKESK. V dropped 1 base and J dropped 7; count of bases not matched to a gene: 5. The CDR3 extends over 16 amino acids. The CDR3 nucleotides are TGTGCCAGCAGCCAAGCCGGGACTAGCGGTATCGGGGAGCTGTTTTTT. Translation: CASSQAGTSGIGELFF.

The chain recombines TRBV7-8 with TRBJ2-5; no clear D gene. The CDR3 consists of 12 residues. Germline CDR1 reads SGHVS; CDR2 reads FQNEAQ. Trimming cost V 2 bases and J 5 bases, with 6 bases left between them. This chain's CDR3 is CASSLPAETQYF. CDR3 nucleotides: TGTGCCAGCAGCTTACCCGCCGAGACCCAGTACTTC.

The V gene is TRBV7-9, the J gene TRBJ2-7; D is unresolved. V lost 5 bases to trimming and J lost 4 bases, with 12 bases between them. This CDR3 has 13 residues. Germline-derived CDR1 and CDR2 are SEHNR and FQNEAQ (reference sequence). CDR3 nucleotide sequence: TGTGCCAGCAGCGTCTTGGGTGTGTACGAGCAGTACTTC. Protein product: CASSVLGVYEQYF. Using reference TRBV7-9 and TRBJ2-7 for the parts outside the CDR3, the full variable domain is DTGVSQNPRHKITKRGQNVTFRCDPISEHNRLYWYRQTLGQGPEFLTYFQNEAQLEKSRLLSDRFSAERPKGSFSTLEIQRTEQGDSAMYLCASSVLGVYEQYFGPGTRLTVT.

The chain has TRBV4-3 and TRBJ2-7; 7 bases agree with TRBD2. The CDR3 extends over 16 amino acids. V was clipped by 0 bases and J by 6 bases; unmatched bases: 11. Germline CDR1 and CDR2: LGHNA and YSLEER. Written as DNA, the CDR3 is TGCGCCAGCAGCCAAGAAGCGAGCGGGGCCCTTGGCGAGCAGTACTTC. Its protein is CASSQEASGALGEQYF.

The chain uses TRBV27 and TRBJ2-6; D unresolved. Trimming removed 4 bases at V and 0 bases at J, with 7 bases between. The V gene's germline CDR1 is MNHEY and CDR2 SMNVEV (reference sequence). This CDR3 contains 15 residues. The CDR3 reads CASSSPRSGANVLTF. CDR3 bases: TGTGCCAGCAGTTCCCCGCGCTCTGGGGCCAACGTCCTGACTTTC. Full variable domain (missing parts from reference TRBV27 and TRBJ2-6): EAQVTQNPRYLITVTGKKLTVTCSQNMNHEYMSWYRQDPGLGLRQIYYSMNVEVTDKGDVPEGYKVSRKEKRNFPLILESPSPNQTSLYFCASSSPRSGANVLTFGAGSRLTVL.

J is TRBJ1-2 and V is TRBV6-5; 12 bases match TRBD1. The V segment lost 2 bases and the J segment 4 bases; nucleotides outside the gene matches: 5. This CDR3 has 16 amino acids. Germline values: CDR1 MNHEY, CDR2 SVGAGI. The CDR3 DNA sequence: TGTGCCAGCAGTTACGGGACAGGGGGCTCAGTCTATGGCTACACCTTC. Translated, it gives CASSYGTGGSVYGYTF.